This T cell receptor beta chain was sequenced for a study of Graves' ophthalmopathy and Graves' hyperthyroidism. RNA served as the template for amplifying TCR beta CDR3 regions. An opening RT-PCR round employed HTBI primers and preceded a second-round multiplex PCR. From the multiplex PCR reads, TCRdb called clonotypes with MiXCR, one entry per CDR3 protein. The sample lists about 210,000 distinct CDR3 sequences; 25% to 30% were seen once. This clonotype was recorded at least ten times. Germline CDR1 and CDR2: SGHTA and FQGTGA. With 5 bases clipped from V and 2 bases from J, the junction kept 2 bases outside the gene matches. The CDR3 runs to 13 residues. Pregnancy or lactation, uncontrolled infections and other autoimmune diseases were grounds for excluding patients.

The V call is TRBV7-3, the J call TRBJ2-5; 7 bases align to TRBD2. This TCR was recovered from a man in his fifties or sixties with Graves' ophthalmopathy. The sample was peripheral blood. The CDR3 nucleotides read TGTGCCAGCAGCAGGACTAGGCAAGAGACCCAGTACTTC. Its translation is CASSRTRQETQYF. The whole variable domain, filled in from reference TRBV7-3 and TRBJ2-5, reads GAGVSQTPSNKVTEKGKYVELRCDPISGHTALYWYRQSLGQGPEFLIYFQGTGAADDSGLPNDRFFAVRPEGSVSTLKIQRTERGDSAVYLCASSRTRQETQYFGPGTRLLVL.